This section outlines one T cell receptor beta chain sequence together with its context. The antigen remains unidentified. This CDR3 has 10 amino acids. The germline V gene has CDR1 MNHNS and CDR2 SASEGT. V was trimmed by 6 bases and J by 7 bases, leaving 4 bases between them. This entry belongs to a study of a mutant IDH1 vaccine in newly diagnosed glioma. At the level of the study: Patients had received radiotherapy, temozolomide, or both previously, most receiving both.

Generated by immunoSEQ multiplex PCR, the TCRdb table keeps only in-frame clones and is missing some. The sample includes just under 95,000 clones, around 77% of them seen just once. General observations from the study: In 80% to 95% of patients, immune responses induced by the vaccine occurred.

Time point reported: baseline, week 1 (first vaccination visit). The sample's treatment: pre-vaccination baseline after standard-of-care therapy. Donors had new WHO grade 3 or 4 IDH1-mutant, ATRX-lost astrocytomas. This clonotype was sampled from a man between 40 and 49 years old with glioma. Specimen: PBMCs, collected from a glioma patient treated with radiotherapy, temozolomide or both. This chain uses TRBV6-1 with TRBJ1-5; D uncertain. CDR3 region: CASSRQPQHF. CDR3 sequence (DNA): TGTGCCAGCAGCCGGCAGCCCCAGCATTTT.